These 19 T cell receptor beta chains originate from one sample sequenced in a study of CD4 T cells in relation to SARS-CoV-2 and coronaviruses. These receptors' antigens are unknown. Produced via immunoSEQ multiplex PCR; TCRdb's table is partial and in-frame only. Among just over 25,000 clones listed, over 60% were seen once. The unexposed donors gave CD4+ T cells in about 2010-2018, prior to COVID-19. Isolation of CD4+ T cells took place after around 11 days in culture. Specimen: CD4+ T cells from PBMCs, cultured in vitro. These receptor sequences come from a human donor in good health.

The chain has TRBV19 and TRBJ1-4; TRBD1 matches at 12 bases. Germline V gene lookup returns CDR1 LNHDA and CDR2 SQIVND (reference sequence). This CDR3 is 13 amino acids long. Trimming cost V 3 bases and J 13 bases; bases outside gene matches: 3. CDR3 region: CASSMGTGGVLFF. The CDR3 nucleotides are TGTGCCAGTAGTATGGGGACAGGGGGCGTACTGTTTTTT.

The chain is built from TRBV9 and TRBJ2-5, with 7 positions matching TRBD2. J was trimmed by 4 bases and V by 1 base; bases with no gene match: 1. Germline V gene data show CDR1 as SGDLS and CDR2 as YYNGEE. The CDR3 consists of 13 residues. The CDR3 region is CASSVIAGETQYF. The CDR3, as DNA: TGTGCCAGCAGCGTAATAGCGGGAGAGACCCAGTACTTC.

This clone has more than one count but fewer than ten. The chain has TRBV2 and TRBJ1-2; TRBD1 agrees at 9 bases. From germline, CDR1 is SNHLY and CDR2 FYNNEI. Trimming at V came to 2 bases and at J to 4 bases, leaving 5 bases not matched to a gene. This CDR3 is built from 15 residues. The CDR3 loop is CASSEFRGQGYGYTF. The CDR3 DNA reads as TGTGCCAGCAGTGAATTCAGGGGACAGGGCTATGGCTACACCTTC.

Note on this clone: Other DNA sequences in the sample encode the same CDR3. The chain recombines TRBV5-1 with TRBJ2-7, with TRBD2 identical over 11 bases. Germline V gene data show CDR1 as SGHRS and CDR2 as YFSETQ. This CDR3 is 15 amino acids long. With V trimmed by 0 bases and J by 4 bases, 3 bases remained unmatched. Here the CDR3 reads CASSLAGTSGYEQYF. CDR3 sequence (DNA): TGCGCCAGCAGCTTGGCCGGGACTAGCGGTTACGAGCAGTACTTC. Variable domain in full (rest from reference TRBV5-1 and TRBJ2-7): KAGVTQTPRYLIKTRGQQVTLSCSPISGHRSVSWYQQTPGQGLQFLFEYFSETQRNKGNFPGRFSGRQFSNSRSEMNVSTLELGDSALYLCASSLAGTSGYEQYFGPGTRLTVT.

J is TRBJ1-2 and V is TRBV19; 10 bases are shared with TRBD1. J gave up 4 bases and V 4 bases, and 9 bases lay outside the gene matches. Germline V CDR1 and CDR2: LNHDA, SQIVND (reference sequence). The CDR3 contains 16 residues. The CDR3 DNA sequence: TGTGCCAGTAGTACCAAAAGACAGGGGGCGTCCTATGGCTACACCTTC. Residues: CASSTKRQGASYGYTF.

The V call is TRBV7-6, the J call TRBJ2-7; 8 nucleotides match TRBD1. Per the germline V gene, CDR1 is SGHVS and CDR2 is FNYEAQ. This CDR3 contains 17 residues. J lost 0 bases, V lost 5 bases, and 12 bases had no gene match. The CDR3 bases are TGTGCCAGCAGCCCCCGGACCGGGACAGGCAGCTCCTACGAGCAGTACTTC. The encoded protein is CASSPRTGTGSSYEQYF.

The chain links TRBV6-5 to TRBJ2-5, with 10 bases aligning to TRBD1. This CDR3 region has 16 residues. After removal of 0 bases from V and 5 bases from J, the junction contained 6 bases not matched to a gene. Germline CDR1 and CDR2: MNHEY and SVGAGI. CDR3 sequence (DNA): TGTGCCAGCAGTTACTCCTCGGGACAGGGGTTGGAGACCCAGTACTTC. It yields the protein CASSYSSGQGLETQYF.

This chain joins TRBV10-1 and TRBJ1-1; the match to TRBD1 covers 9 bases. Trimming took 3 bases from V and 6 from J; bases not matched to a gene: 5. This CDR3 is 14 amino acids long. Germline CDR1 and CDR2: WNHNN and SYGVQD (reference sequence). The CDR3 DNA reads TGCGCCAGCAGTGACGGGGACAGGGCGGCTGAAGCTTTCTTT. Encoded protein: CASSDGDRAAEAFF.

The rearrangement uses TRBV5-1 and TRBJ2-3; unclear D gene. Per the germline V gene, CDR1 is SGHRS and CDR2 is YFSETQ. Trimming left V 2 bases short and J 5 bases short, with 6 bases between. There are 12 residues in the CDR3. In DNA form, the CDR3 reads TGCGCCAGCAGCTTTTCACGAGATACGCAGTATTTT. Translating it yields CASSFSRDTQYF.

This chain uses TRBV9 with TRBJ2-3; D is uncertain. Germline values: CDR1 SGDLS, CDR2 YYNGEE. The CDR3 has 17 amino acids. Trimming removed 3 bases at V and 1 base at J, with 18 bases between. As DNA, the CDR3 is TGTGCCAGCAGCGAGGAAAGGTTGGGGATTCGCACAGATACGCAGTATTTT. This codes for CASSEERLGIRTDTQYF.

The gene calls are TRBV7-3 and TRBJ2-2; TRBD2 aligns across 12 bases. Germline V gene data show CDR1 as SGHTA and CDR2 as FQGTGA. V lost 4 bases to trimming and J lost 5 bases; unmatched junction nucleotides: 14. The CDR3 contains 19 residues. CDR3 coding DNA: TGTGCCAGCAGCTCTCCTGAGTTGGCTAGCGGGAGGGGTACCGGGGAGCTGTTTTTT. It encodes CASSSPELASGRGTGELFF.

This clone was detected once. This CDR3 is CASSLVTSGNYEQYF. The CDR3 nucleotides read TGTGCCAGCAGCTTGGTGACTAGCGGGAACTACGAGCAGTACTTC. The chain employs TRBV7-2 and TRBJ2-7; 11 positions agree with TRBD2. V lost 3 bases, J lost 3 bases, and 4 bases stayed unmatched. CDR1 is SGHTA, CDR2 FQGNSA, per germline. This CDR3 is built from 15 residues.

This rearrangement joins TRBV12-5 to TRBJ1-5; D remains unclear. V was trimmed by 1 base and J by 7 bases, leaving 8 bases between them. Germline V CDR1 and CDR2: LGHNT, FRNRAP. This CDR3 has 13 residues. The CDR3 coding sequence is TGTGCTAGTGGTTTGGGCGTACAACAGCCCCAGCATTTT. Translated: CASGLGVQQPQHF.

This clone was seen only once. DNA of the CDR3: TGTGCCTCAATGACAGGGGACTATGGCTACACCTTC. It specifies CASMTGDYGYTF. The chain carries TRBV30 and TRBJ1-2; the match to TRBD1 covers 8 bases. Unmatched junction bases numbered 4, after V lost 7 bases and J lost 3 bases. The germline gives CDR1 GTSNPN, CDR2 SVGIG (reference sequence). CDR3 size: 12 residues.

The chain has TRBV4-3 and TRBJ1-6, with no clear D. This CDR3 region has 18 residues. Germline loops: CDR1 LGHNA, CDR2 YSLEER. V was clipped by 3 bases and J by 6 bases, with 21 bases between them. The CDR3 nucleotides read TGCGCCAGCAGCCAGTACCGGGCTACAGAATCCGGTAATTCACCCCTCCACTTT. Residues: CASSQYRATESGNSPLHF.

The chain uses TRBV19 and TRBJ1-6, with TRBD1 as a possible D gene (6 bases). V was cut by 3 bases and J by 4 bases, with 13 bases left in between. Germline lookup yields CDR1 LNHDA and CDR2 SQIVND (reference sequence). CDR3 length equals 16 residues. CDR3 in amino acids: CASSIQTGTYNSPLHF. In DNA form, the CDR3 reads TGTGCCAGTAGTATTCAGACAGGCACATATAATTCACCCCTCCACTTT. The complete variable domain, with remaining parts taken from reference TRBV19 and TRBJ1-6, reads DGGITQSPKYLFRKEGQNVTLSCEQNLNHDAMYWYRQDPGQGLRLIYYSQIVNDFQKGDIAEGYSVSREKKESFPLTVTSAQKNPTAFYLCASSIQTGTYNSPLHFGNGTRLTVT.

CDR3 in DNA: TGTGCCAGCGGGGGGGACACTGAAGCTTTCTTT. Amino acids: CASGGDTEAFF. The rearrangement joins TRBV2 to TRBJ1-1, with D maybe TRBD1 (5 bases). This CDR3 has 11 residues. Trimming cost V 8 bases and J 3 bases, with 7 bases left between them. CDR1 SNHLY and CDR2 FYNNEI come from the germline V gene. The full variable domain, its missing parts supplied by reference TRBV2 and TRBJ1-1, is EPEVTQTPSHQVTQMGQEVILRCVPISNHLYFYWYRQILGQKVEFLVSFYNNEISEKSEIFDDQFSVERPDGSNFTLKIRSTKLEDSAMYFCASGGDTEAFFGQGTRLTVV.

This sequence joins TRBV6-6 and TRBJ1-2; no clear D. CDR3 length: 10 amino acids. V was trimmed by 6 bases and J by 6 bases, leaving 5 bases between them. Germline assignment: CDR1 MNHNY and CDR2 SVGAGI (reference sequence). CDR3 in amino acids: CASRGNGYTF. The CDR3 region has the DNA TGTGCCAGCAGAGGAAATGGCTACACCTTC.

V gene TRBV11-2 combines with J gene TRBJ2-1, with TRBD2 identical over 8 bases. The germline V gene encodes CDR1 SGHAT and CDR2 FQNNGV. The CDR3 contains 15 residues. The ends lost 2 bases at V and 7 bases at J; junction bases unmatched: 7. The CDR3 reads CASSLFGGGLNEQFF. The CDR3 bases are TGTGCCAGCAGCTTATTTGGCGGGGGGCTAAATGAGCAGTTCTTC.